These 9 T cell receptor beta chains originate from one sample sequenced in a study of T cells in Graves' hyperthyroidism and ophthalmopathy. It was RNA transcripts that yielded the amplified TCR beta CDR3 regions. HTBI primers drove first-round RT-PCR of the TCR CDR3. One entry per CDR3 protein results from TCRdb running MiXCR on the multiplex PCR reads. This sample has about 340,000 distinct CDR3 sequences; 21% occur once, and the top ten carry under 55%. Sequencing was done on a sample of blood. These TCRs come from a woman in her forties or fifties with Graves' hyperthyroidism.

This clonotype has a count of ten or more. V gene TRBV5-6 combines with J gene TRBJ1-1, with no clear D. Germline V gene sequence: CDR1 SGHDT, CDR2 YYEEEE. The length of the CDR3 is 10 residues. V was shortened by 4 bases and J by 6 bases, with 4 bases between the two germline ends. CDR3 DNA: TGTGCCAGCAGCGGTGCTGAAGCTTTCTTT. It translates to CASSGAEAFF.

This clonotype was counted only a few times. This chain links TRBV10-3 with TRBJ2-7; possibly TRBD2 for D (5 bases). In germline, CDR1 is ENHRY, CDR2 SYGVKD. The V gene lost 4 bases and the J gene lost 1 base, with 11 bases spanning the gap. The length of the CDR3 is 14 residues. The CDR3 DNA sequence: TGTGCCATCAGTGCAGATCGGGGTTCCTACGAGCAGTACTTC. It codes for CAISADRGSYEQYF.

This clonotype was seen many times. V and J are TRBV5-1 and TRBJ1-1, with unresolved D. The germline V gene has CDR1 SGHRS and CDR2 YFSETQ. Trimming took 2 bases from V and 3 from J, leaving 11 bases between them. CDR3 length equals 14 residues. The CDR3: CASSFGPGDTEAFF. CDR3 nucleotides: TGCGCCAGCAGCTTCGGCCCGGGCGACACTGAAGCTTTCTTT.

This clonotype was recorded many times. This chain uses TRBV3-1 with TRBJ1-5; D call uncertain. V was clipped by 1 base and J by 4 bases, with 5 bases between them. Germline lookup yields CDR1 LGHDT and CDR2 YNNKEL (reference sequence). The CDR3 spans 13 residues. CDR3 amino acids: CASSQAWNQPQHF. The CDR3 DNA reads as TGTGCCAGCAGCCAAGCTTGGAATCAGCCCCAGCATTTT.

The chain carries TRBV4-2 and TRBJ2-1, with TRBD1 matching over 7 bases. This CDR3 has 16 amino acids. V lost 3 bases, J lost 3 bases, and 8 bases stayed unmatched. CDR1 and CDR2 (germline): LGHNA, YNFKEQ. The CDR3 loop reads CASSHGQGDSYNEQFF. The CDR3 region has the DNA TGTGCCAGCAGCCACGGGCAAGGGGACAGCTACAATGAGCAGTTCTTC.

The rearrangement uses TRBV5-1 and TRBJ2-1; D remains ambiguous. The CDR3 contains 13 residues. Trimming stripped 0 bases from V and 3 bases from J, with 4 bases between. In germline, CDR1 is SGHRS, CDR2 YFSETQ. The CDR3 protein is CASSLGHYNEQFF. The CDR3 nucleotides are TGCGCCAGCAGCTTGGGGCACTACAATGAGCAGTTCTTC.

The V and J genes are TRBV11-2 and TRBJ2-7; TRBD2 matches at 9 bases. CDR1 SGHAT and CDR2 FQNNGV come from the germline V gene. The CDR3 is 14 amino acids. V trimming: 6 bases; J trimming: 6 bases; junction bases outside the gene matches: 9. The CDR3 is CASSFPGTSFEQYF. In nucleotides, the CDR3 is TGTGCCAGCAGTTTCCCCGGGACTAGCTTCGAGCAGTACTTC.

The chain employs TRBV2 and TRBJ2-7; no firm D call. The CDR3 contains 14 residues. Trimming took off 3 bases at V and 2 bases at J, with 11 bases between the two ends. Germline CDR1 is SNHLY and CDR2 is FYNNEI. Here the CDR3 reads CASSDSLRPYEQYF. The CDR3 DNA follows: TGTGCCAGCAGTGACTCGCTGAGGCCCTACGAGCAGTACTTC.

As to this clonotype: The germline gene is not matched at one end of the junction; a read error may be the cause. This chain joins TRBV9 and TRBJ2-1, with D unresolved. The CDR3 runs to 15 residues. Germline V gene lookup returns CDR1 SGDLS and CDR2 YYNGEE. The CDR3 DNA follows: TGTGTCAGCAGCCCAAGTAGGCAGCTTTACAATGAGCAGTTCTTC. The encoded protein is CVSSPSRQLYNEQFF.